These T cell receptor beta chains were read from a single sample in a study of CXCR3-negative and CXCR3-positive naive CD8 T cells. From its re-call of the 5' RACE reads, TCRdb lists each CDR3 protein once, without DNA. Here the sample table reports approximately 52,000 distinct CDR3 sequences. The source material was memory CD8+ T cells from blood. These receptors were obtained from a human donor in good health. Some clones in this sample may be carry-over from other donors' samples. CDR3s include the opening cysteine and the closing phenylalanine or tryptophan. Each record gives: clone size, V gene, J gene, CDR3 protein. Expanded clones get a size class; other rows say once, few or many, or leave the size out.

NA	TRBV7-6	TRBJ2-3	CASSSAGGPLDTQYF
NA	TRBV28	TRBJ1-5	CASSYRAGGQPQHF
NA	TRBV25-1	TRBJ2-7	CASSPGSLSLYF
NA	TRBV25-1	TRBJ2-1	CASSLGTLQGTFF
NA	TRBV6-2/TRBV6-3	TRBJ2-2	CASKPGLASGELFF
NA	TRBV2	TRBJ1-5	CASSTGVSNQPQHF
NA	TRBV28	TRBJ1-2	CASSLEERYYGYTF
NA	TRBV6-2/TRBV6-3	TRBJ1-5	CASNGQVISNQPQHF
NA	TRBV27	TRBJ2-1	CASSLDSMTYNEQFF
NA	TRBV13	TRBJ1-3	CASSRGQSSGNTIYF
NA	TRBV11-1	TRBJ2-7	CASSSGQGALYEQYF
NA	TRBV28	TRBJ1-1	CASSLSPRRSNTEAFF
NA	TRBV4-3	TRBJ2-7	CASSQNSGVYEQYF
NA	TRBV20-1	TRBJ2-1	CSAREPNYNEQFF
NA	TRBV29-1	TRBJ1-2	CSVEKAANYGYTF
NA	TRBV2	TRBJ2-7	CASYREYEQYF
NA	TRBV21-1	TRBJ2-3	CASTKPKDREGYTQYF
medium-sized	TRBV4-3	TRBJ2-1	CASSQDSLAGTYYNEQFF
NA	TRBV4-1	TRBJ1-1	CASSPGTGGREAFF
NA	TRBV12-3/TRBV12-4	TRBJ2-3	CASTLPGQGFRVTDTQYF
NA	TRBV3-1	TRBJ2-7	CASSLTLFSSYEQYF
NA	TRBV28	TRBJ2-5	CASRLPGFQETQYF
NA	TRBV6-5	TRBJ2-1	CASSYSPGYNEQFF
NA	TRBV4-1	TRBJ1-1	CASSTQGGPPTEAFF
NA	TRBV5-5	TRBJ2-1	CASSFGGLRGNEQFF
medium-sized	TRBV20-1	TRBJ2-5	CSAKTVAGGQQETQYF